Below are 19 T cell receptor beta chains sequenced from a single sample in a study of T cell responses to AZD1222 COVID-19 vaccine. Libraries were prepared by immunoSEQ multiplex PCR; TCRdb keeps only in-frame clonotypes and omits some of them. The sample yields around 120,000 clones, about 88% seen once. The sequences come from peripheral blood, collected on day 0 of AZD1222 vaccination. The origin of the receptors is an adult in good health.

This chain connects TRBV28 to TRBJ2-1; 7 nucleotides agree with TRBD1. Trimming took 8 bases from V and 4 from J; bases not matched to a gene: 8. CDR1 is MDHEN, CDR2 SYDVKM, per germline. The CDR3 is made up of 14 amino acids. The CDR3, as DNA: TGTGCCAGCGACAGGGCCGACGGATACAATGAGCAGTTCTTC. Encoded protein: CASDRADGYNEQFF.

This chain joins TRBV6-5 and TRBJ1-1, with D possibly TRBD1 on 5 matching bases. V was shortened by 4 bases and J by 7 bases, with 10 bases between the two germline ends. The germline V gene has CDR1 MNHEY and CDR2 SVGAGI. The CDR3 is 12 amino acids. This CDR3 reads CASSSLGGEAFF. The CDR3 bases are TGTGCCAGCAGTTCCTTGGGGGGTGAAGCTTTCTTT.

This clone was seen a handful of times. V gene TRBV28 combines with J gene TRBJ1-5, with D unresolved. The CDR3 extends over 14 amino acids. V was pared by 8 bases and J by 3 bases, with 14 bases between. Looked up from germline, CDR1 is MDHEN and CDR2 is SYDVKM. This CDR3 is CASGVLGNNQPQHF. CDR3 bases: TGTGCCAGCGGCGTCTTGGGGAACAATCAGCCCCAGCATTTT.

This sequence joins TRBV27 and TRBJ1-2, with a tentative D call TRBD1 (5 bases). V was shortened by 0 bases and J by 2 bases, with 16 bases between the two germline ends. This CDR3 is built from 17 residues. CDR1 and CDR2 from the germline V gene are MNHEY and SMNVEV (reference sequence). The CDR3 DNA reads TGTGCCAGCAGTTTATCGAGAGGGGTGGGCGAGAACTATGGCTACACCTTC. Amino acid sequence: CASSLSRGVGENYGYTF.

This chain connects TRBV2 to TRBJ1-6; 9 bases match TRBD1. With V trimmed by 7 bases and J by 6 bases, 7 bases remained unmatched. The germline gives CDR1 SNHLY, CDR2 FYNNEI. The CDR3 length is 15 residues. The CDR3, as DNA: TGTGCCAGCAAAGGACAGGGGTTAAGTAATTCACCCCTCCACTTT. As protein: CASKGQGLSNSPLHF.

CDR3: CASSFRYEQYF. The CDR3 nucleotides are TGCGCCAGCAGCTTTAGATACGAGCAGTACTTC. The chain employs TRBV5-1 and TRBJ2-7, with D unclear. This CDR3 is 11 amino acids long. CDR1 SGHRS and CDR2 YFSETQ come from the germline V gene. V was shortened by 2 bases and J by 4 bases, with 4 bases between the two germline ends.

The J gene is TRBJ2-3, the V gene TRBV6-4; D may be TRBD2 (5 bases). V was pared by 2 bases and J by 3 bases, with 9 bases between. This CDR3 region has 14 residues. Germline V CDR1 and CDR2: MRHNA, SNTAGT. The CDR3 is CASSDVPGTDTQYF. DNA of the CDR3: TGTGCCAGCAGTGACGTCCCGGGGACAGATACGCAGTATTTT.

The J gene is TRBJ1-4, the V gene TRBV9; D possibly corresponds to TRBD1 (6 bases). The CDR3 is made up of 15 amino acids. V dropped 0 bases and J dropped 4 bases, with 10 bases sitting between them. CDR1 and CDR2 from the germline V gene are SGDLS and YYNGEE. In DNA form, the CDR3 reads TGTGCCAGCAGCGTAGGGGGGCGGAATAATGAAAAACTGTTTTTT. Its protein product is CASSVGGRNNEKLFF.

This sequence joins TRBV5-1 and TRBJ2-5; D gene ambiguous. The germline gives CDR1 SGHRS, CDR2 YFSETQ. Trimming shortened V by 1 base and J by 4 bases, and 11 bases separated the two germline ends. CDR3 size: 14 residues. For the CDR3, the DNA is TGCGCCAGCAGCTTGACGGCTAGTCCAGAGACCCAGTACTTC. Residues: CASSLTASPETQYF. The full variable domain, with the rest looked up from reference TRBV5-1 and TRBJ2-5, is KAGVTQTPRYLIKTRGQQVTLSCSPISGHRSVSWYQQTPGQGLQFLFEYFSETQRNKGNFPGRFSGRQFSNSRSEMNVSTLELGDSALYLCASSLTASPETQYFGPGTRLLVL.

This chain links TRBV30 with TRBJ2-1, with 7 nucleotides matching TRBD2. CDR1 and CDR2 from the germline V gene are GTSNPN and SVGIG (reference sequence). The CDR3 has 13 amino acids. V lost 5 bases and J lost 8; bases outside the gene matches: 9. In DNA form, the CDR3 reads TGTGCCTGGGAGAACCCGGGGGGTGATGAGCAGTTCTTC. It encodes CAWENPGGDEQFF.

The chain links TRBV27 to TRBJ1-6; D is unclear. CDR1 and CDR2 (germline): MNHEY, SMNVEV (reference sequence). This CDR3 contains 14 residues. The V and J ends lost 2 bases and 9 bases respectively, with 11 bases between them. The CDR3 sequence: CASSLGGKISPLHF. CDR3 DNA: TGTGCCAGCAGTTTAGGAGGGAAGATTTCACCCCTCCACTTT.

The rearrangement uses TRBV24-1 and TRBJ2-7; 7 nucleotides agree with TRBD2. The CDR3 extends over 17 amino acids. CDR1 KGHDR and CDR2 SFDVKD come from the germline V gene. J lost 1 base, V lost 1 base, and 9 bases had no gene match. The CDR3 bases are TGTGCCACCAGTGATTTATGGGGGAGGGCCGTATCCTACGAGCAGTACTTC. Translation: CATSDLWGRAVSYEQYF.

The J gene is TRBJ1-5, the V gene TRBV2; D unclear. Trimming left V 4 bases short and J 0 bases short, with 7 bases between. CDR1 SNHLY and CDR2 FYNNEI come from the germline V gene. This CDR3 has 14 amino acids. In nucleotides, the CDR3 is TGTGCCAGCAGTGGCCCAGATAGCAATCAGCCCCAGCATTTT. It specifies CASSGPDSNQPQHF.

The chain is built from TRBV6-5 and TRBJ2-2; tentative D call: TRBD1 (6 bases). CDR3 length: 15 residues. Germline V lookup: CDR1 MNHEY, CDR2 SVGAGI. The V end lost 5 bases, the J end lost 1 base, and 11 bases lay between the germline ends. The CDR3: CASSPLRGNTGELFF. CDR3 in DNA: TGTGCCAGCAGTCCCCTCAGGGGGAACACCGGGGAGCTGTTTTTT.

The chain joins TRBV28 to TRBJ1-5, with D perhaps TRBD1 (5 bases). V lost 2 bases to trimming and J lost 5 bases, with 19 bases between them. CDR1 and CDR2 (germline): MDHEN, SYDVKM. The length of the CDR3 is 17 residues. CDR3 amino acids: CASSLGGGQGWDQPQHF. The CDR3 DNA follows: TGTGCCAGCAGTTTAGGAGGAGGGCAGGGTTGGGATCAGCCCCAGCATTTT. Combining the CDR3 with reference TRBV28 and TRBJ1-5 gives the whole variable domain DVKVTQSSRYLVKRTGEKVFLECVQDMDHENMFWYRQDPGLGLRLIYFSYDVKMKEKGDIPEGYSVSREKKERFSLILESASTNQTSMYLCASSLGGGQGWDQPQHFGDGTRLSIL.

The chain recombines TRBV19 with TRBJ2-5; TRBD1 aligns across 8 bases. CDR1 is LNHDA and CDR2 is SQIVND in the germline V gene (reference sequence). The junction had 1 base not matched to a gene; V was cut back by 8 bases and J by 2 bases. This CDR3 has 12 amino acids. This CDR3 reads CASGDRQETQYF. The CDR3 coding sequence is TGTGCCAGTGGGGACAGGCAAGAGACCCAGTACTTC.

CDR3 protein: CASSDQGGPNTEAFF. The CDR3 DNA reads as TGTGCCAGCAGTGATCAGGGGGGTCCGAACACTGAAGCTTTCTTT. The chain combines TRBV2 with TRBJ1-1; 7 bases align to TRBD1. V dropped 3 bases and J dropped 1; count of bases not matched to a gene: 5. The CDR3 loop spans 15 amino acids. From germline, CDR1 is SNHLY and CDR2 FYNNEI. Supplemented by reference TRBV2 and TRBJ1-1, the full variable domain reads EPEVTQTPSHQVTQMGQEVILRCVPISNHLYFYWYRQILGQKVEFLVSFYNNEISEKSEIFDDQFSVERPDGSNFTLKIRSTKLEDSAMYFCASSDQGGPNTEAFFGQGTRLTVV.

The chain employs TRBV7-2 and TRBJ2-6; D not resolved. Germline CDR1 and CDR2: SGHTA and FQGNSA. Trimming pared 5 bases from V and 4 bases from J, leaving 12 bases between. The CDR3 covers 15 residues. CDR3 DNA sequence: TGTGCCAGCAGCACCATTGTCTTCGGGGCCAACGTCCTGACTTTC. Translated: CASSTIVFGANVLTF.

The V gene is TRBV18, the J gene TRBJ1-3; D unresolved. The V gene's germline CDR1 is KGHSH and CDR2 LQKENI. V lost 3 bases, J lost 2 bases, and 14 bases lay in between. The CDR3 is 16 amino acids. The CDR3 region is CASSPTASAPGNTIYF. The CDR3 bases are TGTGCCAGCTCACCTACGGCCAGCGCCCCTGGAAACACCATATATTTT.